Below are 15 T cell receptor beta chains sequenced from a single sample in a study of OX40 agonist ivuxolimab in advanced cancers. The library was built by means of the immunoSEQ multiplex PCR assay. TCRdb carries this immuneACCESS record with in-frame sequences only. Its versions omit some clonotypes, under half of them owing to an unresolved V gene in the studies checked, with the rest unexplained. The sample profile shows roughly 69,000 clones; about 90% of them were found once. The ten largest clones add up to about 4% of the sample. Material: CD4+ or CD8+ T cells sorted from blood, obtained in a trial of the OX40 agonist ivuxolimab. These receptors all come from an adult with an advanced solid tumor such as melanoma, head and neck, liver or kidney cancer.

The chain employs TRBV5-6 and TRBJ2-7, with 7 positions matching TRBD2. CDR3 size: 17 residues. V lost 4 bases to trimming and J lost 2 bases; unmatched junction nucleotides: 15. From germline, CDR1 is SGHDT and CDR2 YYEEEE. The CDR3 DNA reads as TGTGCCAGCAGCGACGCCTCAGGGCCGGGGGGACCCTACGAGCAGTACGTC. Protein product: CASSDASGPGGPYEQYV.

The chain has TRBV27 and TRBJ1-5, with no clear D. V lost 6 bases to trimming and J lost 3 bases, with 12 bases between them. CDR3 length equals 14 residues. CDR1 MNHEY and CDR2 SMNVEV come from the germline V gene (reference sequence). CDR3: CASRPTGYNQPQHF. CDR3 bases: TGTGCCAGCAGACCGACGGGGTACAATCAGCCCCAGCATTTT.

This rearrangement joins TRBV6-5 to TRBJ1-6; TRBD1 matches at 8 bases. The length of the CDR3 is 14 residues. After removal of 6 bases from V and 7 bases from J, the junction contained 5 bases not matched to a gene. Germline values: CDR1 MNHEY, CDR2 SVGAGI. The CDR3 region has the DNA TGTGCCAGCAGACCCGGGACAGGCAATTCACCCCTCCACTTT. Protein sequence: CASRPGTGNSPLHF.

J is TRBJ1-2 and V is TRBV27; D is unclear. The CDR3 extends over 18 amino acids. V was clipped by 0 bases and J by 0 bases, with 17 bases between them. Germline lookup yields CDR1 MNHEY and CDR2 SMNVEV (reference sequence). The CDR3 DNA sequence: TGTGCCAGCAGTTTATCCCCGACTACAGCGGGTCCTAACTATGGCTACACCTTC. As protein: CASSLSPTTAGPNYGYTF.

The CDR3 here is CASSPWDREKNIQYF. Here the CDR3 DNA reads TGTGCCAGCAGCCCCTGGGACAGGGAGAAAAACATTCAGTACTTC. The chain employs TRBV11-2 and TRBJ2-4, with TRBD1 matching over 9 bases. The germline V gene encodes CDR1 SGHAT and CDR2 FQNNGV. This CDR3 is 15 amino acids long. V dropped 5 bases and J dropped 4; count of bases not matched to a gene: 6.

CDR3 amino acids: CASSIGGGGREEKLFF. CDR3 DNA: TGTGCCAGCAGCATAGGGGGCGGGGGGCGAGAGGAAAAACTGTTTTTT. The J gene is TRBJ1-4, the V gene TRBV9; 7 bases match TRBD1. Trimming took 4 bases from V and 8 from J; bases not matched to a gene: 14. The CDR3 covers 16 residues. In germline, CDR1 is SGDLS, CDR2 YYNGEE.

This chain links TRBV10-2 with TRBJ1-2, with 8 bases lining up with TRBD1. Per the germline V gene, CDR1 is WSHSY and CDR2 is SAAADI. CDR3 length equals 16 residues. J lost 4 bases, V lost 6 bases, and 13 bases had no gene match. The CDR3 protein is CASSRNGQGGSYGYTF. CDR3 sequence (DNA): TGCGCCAGCAGCCGCAATGGACAGGGCGGTTCCTATGGCTACACCTTC.

The V call is TRBV7-3, the J call TRBJ1-1; D is ambiguous. This CDR3 comprises 14 residues. Germline V gene lookup returns CDR1 SGHTA and CDR2 FQGTGA. Deletions cut 2 bases from V and 6 bases from J, with 13 bases between. The DNA of the CDR3 is TGTGCCAGCAGCTTATCGGGTCAGGTGGCTGAAGCTTTCTTT. It codes for CASSLSGQVAEAFF.

Relative to its sample, this clone is medium-sized. Other nucleotide sequences in the sample specify the same CDR3. V gene TRBV10-3 combines with J gene TRBJ2-1; 15 bases map to TRBD2. Germline V gene data show CDR1 as ENHRY and CDR2 as SYGVKD. The CDR3 loop spans 15 amino acids. Trimming cost V 2 bases and J 10 bases; bases outside gene matches: 3. The CDR3 spells CAISEGLAGGQEQFF. The CDR3 nucleotides read TGTGCCATCAGTGAGGGACTAGCGGGGGGGCAAGAGCAGTTCTTC.

The chain couples TRBV4-1 to TRBJ1-1; no firm D call. Trimming removed 0 bases from V and 9 bases from J, with 14 bases in between. The CDR3 has 14 amino acids. Per germline, CDR1 MGHRA and CDR2 YSYEKL. The CDR3 is CASSQDLPRTKAFF. CDR3 nucleotide sequence: TGCGCCAGCAGCCAAGACCTCCCTAGGACGAAAGCTTTCTTT.

This clone occurred once. The rearrangement joins TRBV7-9 to TRBJ2-7; D is tentatively TRBD1 or TRBD2 (5 bases each). CDR3 length equals 14 residues. The germline CDR1 and CDR2 sequences are SEHNR and FQNEAQ (reference sequence). Trimming pared 5 bases from V and 5 bases from J, leaving 16 bases between. CDR3 in amino acids: CASSLRDGDHEQYV. In DNA form, the CDR3 reads TGTGCCAGCAGCCTCCGGGACGGAGACCACGAGCAGTACGTC.

The chain combines TRBV4-3 with TRBJ1-1, with D tentatively TRBD1 (6 bases). The V and J ends lost 4 bases and 3 bases respectively, with 12 bases between them. Germline V lookup: CDR1 LGHNA, CDR2 YSLEER. The CDR3 spans 14 residues. The CDR3 protein is CASSRGGEDTEAFF. Written as DNA, the CDR3 is TGCGCCAGCAGCCGGGGGGGCGAGGACACTGAAGCTTTCTTT.

The chain combines TRBV14 with TRBJ1-1; no definite D call. Trimming took 0 bases from V and 8 from J, leaving 10 bases between them. Germline-derived CDR1 and CDR2 are SGHDN and FVKESK. There are 13 residues in the CDR3. Written as DNA, the CDR3 is TGTGCCAGCAGCCAAGATACAGTAGAAGAAGCTTTCTTT. Its protein is CASSQDTVEEAFF.

The chain is built from TRBV5-1 and TRBJ1-1; weak D call: TRBD1 (6 bases). This CDR3 is built from 13 residues. V shed 6 bases and J shed 5 bases, with 14 bases lying between them. The germline gives CDR1 SGHRS, CDR2 YFSETQ. This CDR3 is CASNSQGHTEAFF. The CDR3 DNA follows: TGCGCCAGCAACTCTCAGGGACATACTGAAGCTTTCTTT.

This chain connects TRBV10-3 to TRBJ1-5; TRBD1 might be the D (5 bases). V lost 2 bases and J lost 0, with 8 bases in between. The CDR3 length is 15 residues. The germline CDR1 and CDR2 sequences are ENHRY and SYGVKD. CDR3 sequence (DNA): TGTGCCATCAGTGAGAGGGACTATAGCAATCAGCCCCAGCATTTT. Amino acid sequence: CAISERDYSNQPQHF.